The 9 T cell receptor beta chains below were found in one sample sequenced in a study of quantifying T cell responses using KT2 cells. The overall study: TCR alpha and beta constant-region primers primed reverse transcription of RNA.

The cDNA 3' end received a ligated oligonucleotide with a UMI. The first PCR ran around 4 cycles with an equimolar RC1.1 and RC1.2 beta primer mix. TCRdb redid the calling of the UMI-ligation and nested PCR reads with MiXCR, one entry per CDR3 protein. The data show around 56,000 distinct CDR3 sequences, with around 12% seen just once and approximately 10% held by the top ten. The specimen was PBMCs spiked with cells of the T cell clone KT2. The receptor source for this set is a human donor.

This clonotype was seen more than once but under ten times. The rearrangement joins TRBV18 to TRBJ1-1, with 7 bases identical to TRBD1. Germline V lookup: CDR1 KGHSH, CDR2 LQKENI. With 4 bases clipped from V and 6 bases from J, the junction kept 2 bases outside the gene matches. The CDR3 is 12 amino acids. The CDR3 region has the DNA TGTGCCAGCTCACTAGACAGGGCTGAAGCTTTCTTT. Translation: CASSLDRAEAFF.

This clonotype showed up just a few times. The chain joins TRBV11-2 to TRBJ2-1; D unclear. The CDR3 runs 17 residues. Germline V CDR1 and CDR2: SGHAT, FQNNGV. V gave up 0 bases and J gave up 4 bases, with 16 bases separating them. For the CDR3, the DNA is TGTGCCAGCAGCTTAGATCAATCGGTCCTACTTTACAATGAGCAGTTCTTC. This codes for CASSLDQSVLLYNEQFF.

This clonotype turned up a few times. CDR3 sequence: CASSRSTDTQYF. The CDR3 DNA reads as TGTGCCAGCAGCCGTAGCACAGATACGCAGTATTTT. The chain links TRBV7-2 to TRBJ2-3; D not certain. CDR3 length: 12 amino acids. Germline V gene lookup returns CDR1 SGHTA and CDR2 FQGNSA. Trimming removed 5 bases at V and 0 bases at J, with 3 bases between.

This clonotype was detected a few times. This sequence joins TRBV20-1 and TRBJ2-3, with D tentatively TRBD1 (6 bases). Germline-derived CDR1 and CDR2 are DFQATT and SNEGSKA (reference sequence). This CDR3 comprises 19 residues. V dropped 4 bases and J dropped 0 bases, with 26 bases sitting between them. The CDR3 loop is CSAITLFGLVGASTDTQYF. DNA of the CDR3: TGCAGTGCTATTACCCTTTTTGGGCTGGTGGGGGCCAGCACAGATACGCAGTATTTT.

This clonotype has a handful of counts. The chain links TRBV7-9 to TRBJ2-1; 7 nucleotides align to TRBD2. Germline V CDR1 and CDR2: SEHNR, FQNEAQ (reference sequence). CDR3 length equals 14 residues. The V and J ends lost 2 bases and 5 bases, in that order; junction bases with no gene match: 3. The CDR3 spells CASSLLADNNEQFF. The CDR3 nucleotides are TGTGCCAGCAGCTTACTAGCGGACAACAATGAGCAGTTCTTC.

This clonotype has only a few counts. The rearrangement links TRBV5-1 to TRBJ2-7; maybe TRBD1 (5 bases). The germline gives CDR1 SGHRS, CDR2 YFSETQ. V gave up 1 base and J gave up 5 bases, with 13 bases separating them. This CDR3 is 14 amino acids long. The CDR3 DNA reads TGCGCCAGCAGCTTGTTATCAGGGCGGAACGAGCAGTACTTC. This sequence encodes CASSLLSGRNEQYF.

V usage is TRBV20-1 and J usage is TRBJ2-3; either TRBD1 or TRBD2 may fit D (6 bases each). Germline loops: CDR1 DFQATT, CDR2 SNEGSKA (reference sequence). V was clipped by 6 bases and J by 2 bases, with 12 bases between them. The CDR3 is made up of 13 amino acids. This CDR3 is CSAGGPNTDTQYF. CDR3 in DNA: TGCAGTGCAGGGGGGCCGAACACAGATACGCAGTATTTT.

This chain uses TRBV11-2 with TRBJ1-2; no reliable D call. Trimming shortened V by 4 bases and J by 2 bases, and 14 bases separated the two germline ends. This CDR3 region has 15 residues. Germline V gene sequence: CDR1 SGHAT, CDR2 FQNNGV. The CDR3 reads CASSSISDTNYGYTF. The CDR3, as DNA: TGTGCCAGCAGCTCTATTTCAGACACGAACTATGGCTACACCTTC.

The V and J genes are TRBV9 and TRBJ1-4, with 7 bases that match TRBD1. CDR1 is SGDLS, CDR2 YYNGEE, per germline. CDR3 length equals 15 residues. J gave up 5 bases and V 4 bases, and 8 bases lay outside the gene matches. The chain's CDR3 is CASSTRTGSNEKLFF. The CDR3 DNA reads TGTGCCAGCAGCACCCGGACAGGCAGCAATGAAAAACTGTTTTTT. The variable domain in full, with the rest retrieved from reference TRBV9 and TRBJ1-4, is DSGVTQTPKHLITATGQRVTLRCSPRSGDLSVYWYQQSLDQGLQFLIQYYNGEERAKGNILERFSAQQFPDLHSELNLSSLELGDSALYFCASSTRTGSNEKLFFGSGTQLSVL.